These 27 T cell receptor beta chains were sequenced from one sample in a study of regulatory T cells in long-lasting Graves disease (dated by TCRdb to 2020 to 2023). Libraries were prepared through multiplex PCR. Sequenced using an Illumina HiSeq 4000. TCR beta libraries were built with iRepertoire HTBI primers and Arm-PCR amplification of CDR3 regions. TCRdb redid the processing of the public reads, applying fastp at Q25 and MiXCR, and retained in-frame beta chains. Under each unique CDR3 protein, matching rows form one entry showing the most common genes and DNA. For this sample there are 350,000 to 550,000 distinct CDR3 sequences; 14% to 15% appear just once. The ten most abundant clones make up roughly 17% of the sample. The time point label of this sample denotes: newly diagnosed GD, antithyroid drugs for less than 3 months. For both TCR sequencing and RNA sequencing, RNA was extracted from PBMCs in TRIzol.

These data were also filed under a second study, of T cells in Graves' hyperthyroidism and ophthalmopathy.

The specimen was peripheral blood mononuclear cells (PBMCs), collected at new diagnosis, from a patient treated with antithyroid drugs. The receptor set was obtained from a woman aged 25 to 45 with Graves disease. Donor details come from another sample of the same person, matched by shared clones.

This clonotype was seen more than once but under ten times. This chain connects TRBV4-1 to TRBJ2-1; 7 bases map to TRBD2. Trimming took 2 bases from V and 6 from J; bases not matched to a gene: 7. CDR1 MGHRA and CDR2 YSYEKL come from the germline V gene. This CDR3 contains 15 residues. CDR3 residues: CASSQPTSPGNEQFF. CDR3 DNA: TGCGCCAGCAGCCAACCGACTAGCCCGGGCAATGAGCAGTTCTTC.

This clonotype occurred many times. A much larger clone lies a single base off, so this may be a read error. The chain uses TRBV6-2 or TRBV6-3 and TRBJ2-7, with 10 bases identical to TRBD1. The germline V gene has CDR1 MNHEY and CDR2 SVGEGT. With 4 bases clipped from V and 4 bases from J, the junction kept 4 bases outside the gene matches. The CDR3 contains 14 residues. CDR3 bases: TGTGCCAGCAGTTCGAGGGACAGGGGTTACGAGCAGTACTTC. It yields the protein CASSSRDRGYEQYF.

This clonotype was detected ten times or more. The rearrangement links TRBV6-1 to TRBJ2-3; tentative D call: TRBD1 (5 bases). The CDR3 contains 13 residues. V shed 2 bases and J shed 6 bases, with 9 bases lying between them. CDR1 is MNHNS and CDR2 is SASEGT in the germline V gene. CDR3 in DNA: TGTGCCAGCAGTGAAAAGGACACGGATACGCAGTATTTT. Amino acid sequence: CASSEKDTDTQYF.

J is TRBJ2-2 and V is TRBV12-3 or TRBV12-4; the D is unclear. V lost 5 bases to trimming and J lost 2 bases, with 12 bases between them. The CDR3 runs 15 residues. CDR3 amino acids: CASSNGGENTGELFF. The CDR3 DNA sequence: TGTGCCAGCAGTAACGGCGGAGAAAACACCGGGGAGCTGTTTTTT.

In this sample, this clonotype turned up a few times. CDR3 sequence reads: CASSNKGLAGGTEQYF. The CDR3 DNA reads as TGTGCCAGCAGTAACAAGGGACTAGCGGGAGGCACCGAGCAGTACTTC. This sequence joins TRBV12-3 or TRBV12-4 and TRBJ2-7; TRBD2 matches 15 bases. CDR3 length equals 16 residues. V gave up 5 bases and J gave up 6 bases; unmatched junction bases: 8.

This clonotype was seen ten or more times. The genes are TRBV5-1 and TRBJ2-1; unclear D gene. V dropped 6 bases and J dropped 6 bases, with 7 bases sitting between them. In germline, CDR1 is SGHRS, CDR2 YFSETQ. The length of the CDR3 is 11 residues. The CDR3 loop reads CASTQVNEQFF. CDR3 bases: TGCGCCAGCACTCAGGTCAATGAGCAGTTCTTC.

This clonotype was seen only a few times. The CDR3 DNA reads TGCAGTGCTAGTGAGGTCGGAAAAAACATTCAGTACTTC. The encoded protein is CSASEVGKNIQYF. The genes are TRBV20-1 and TRBJ2-4, with no clear D. The germline V gene has CDR1 DFQATT and CDR2 SNEGSKA (reference sequence). The CDR3 spans 13 residues. The V gene lost 3 bases and the J gene lost 4 bases, with 10 bases spanning the gap.

The table lists this clonotype with many counts. The chain recombines TRBV13 with TRBJ2-1; D is unresolved. Germline CDR1 and CDR2: PRHDT and FYEKMQ (reference sequence). Trimming stripped 1 base from V and 0 bases from J, with 4 bases between. This CDR3 has 14 residues. The CDR3 reads CASSLANSYNEQFF. The DNA for the CDR3 is TGTGCCAGCAGCTTAGCCAACTCCTACAATGAGCAGTTCTTC.

This clonotype came up many times. CDR3 loop: CATSDLGTQSYTF. The DNA of the CDR3 is TGTGCCACCAGTGATTTGGGGACCCAAAGCTACACCTTC. The chain couples TRBV24-1 to TRBJ1-2; tentatively, D is TRBD1 (5 bases). The CDR3 covers 13 residues. Germline-derived CDR1 and CDR2 are KGHDR and SFDVKD. Trimming shortened V by 0 bases and J by 9 bases, and 10 bases separated the two germline ends.

This clonotype was observed many times. One end of the junction fails to match germline, which may point to a read error. The V call is TRBV12-3 or TRBV12-4, the J call TRBJ1-1; D gene ambiguous. The CDR3 extends over 13 amino acids. CDR3 amino acids: CASSLGVNTEAFF. For the CDR3, the DNA is TGTGCCAGCAGCTTAGGAGTGAACACTGAAGCTTTCTTT.

This clonotype was counted a few times. A much bigger clone sits one base away, suggesting this may be a read error. No conserved phenylalanine or tryptophan is present at the end of the CDR3, so a read error is the likely explanation. This CDR3 reads CASSPPTRSWEQFL. Here the CDR3 DNA reads TGTGCCAGCAGCCCACCCACCAGGAGTTGGGAGCAGTTCCTC. This chain links TRBV11-2 with TRBJ2-1; D unresolved. CDR3 length equals 14 residues. Germline CDR1 is SGHAT and CDR2 is FQNNGV. V gave up 5 bases and J gave up 10 bases, with 18 bases separating them.

The chain joins TRBV29-1 to TRBJ2-3, with no clear D. Germline CDR1 is SQVTM and CDR2 is ANQGSEA. V was cut by 5 bases and J by 8 bases, with 17 bases left in between. There are 13 residues in the CDR3. The CDR3 coding sequence is TGCAGCGTTAGGTCCTTACTTACTATTACGCAGTATTTT. The encoded protein is CSVRSLLTITQYF.

This clonotype was seen a handful of times. This chain connects TRBV25-1 to TRBJ2-7; TRBD2 matches at 9 bases. CDR1 MGHDK and CDR2 SYGVNS come from the germline V gene. CDR3 length: 15 residues. J was trimmed by 4 bases and V by 1 base; bases with no gene match: 5. The CDR3 DNA reads as TGTGCCAGCAGTGAATCGGCGGGAGGGCAATACGAGCAGTACTTC. The encoded protein is CASSESAGGQYEQYF.

This clonotype was seen a handful of times. The J gene is TRBJ1-1, the V gene TRBV10-3; a possible D gene is TRBD1 (6 bases). This CDR3 is 14 amino acids long. Trimming took off 0 bases at V and 5 bases at J, with 10 bases between the two ends. From germline, CDR1 is ENHRY and CDR2 SYGVKD. The CDR3 sequence: CAISESRGATEAFF. The CDR3 DNA sequence: TGTGCCATCAGTGAGTCTCGGGGGGCAACTGAAGCTTTCTTT.

There are many counts of this clonotype. The chain is built from TRBV30 and TRBJ1-5, with a weak D call TRBD1 (6 bases). CDR1 is GTSNPN and CDR2 is SVGIG in the germline V gene (reference sequence). The V gene lost 4 bases and the J gene lost 7 bases, with 17 bases spanning the gap. The CDR3 extends over 14 amino acids. CDR3 loop: CAWNQGWESQPQHF. DNA of the CDR3: TGTGCCTGGAACCAGGGGTGGGAATCACAGCCCCAGCATTTT.

The chain combines TRBV4-2 with TRBJ1-5, with TRBD1 as a possible D gene (5 bases). V dropped 0 bases and J dropped 0 bases, with 6 bases sitting between them. The germline V gene has CDR1 LGHNA and CDR2 YNFKEQ. The CDR3 runs to 15 residues. In DNA form, the CDR3 reads TGTGCCAGCAGCCAAGAACAGGATAGCAATCAGCCCCAGCATTTT. Protein sequence: CASSQEQDSNQPQHF.

There are many counts of this clonotype. Here the CDR3 DNA reads TGCAGTGCTGGCCCTCGGGGAGATAGCGCCTACGAGCAGTACTTC. Translation: CSAGPRGDSAYEQYF. The chain links TRBV20-1 to TRBJ2-7; a possible D gene is TRBD2 (5 bases). The CDR3 covers 15 residues. V lost 5 bases and J lost 2, with 19 bases in between. The germline V gene has CDR1 DFQATT and CDR2 SNEGSKA (reference sequence).

The rearrangement joins TRBV6-2 or TRBV6-3 to TRBJ2-7, with TRBD2 identical over 13 bases. The V gene's germline CDR1 is MNHEY and CDR2 SVGEGT. The CDR3 sequence is 16 residues long. The junction had 7 bases not matched to a gene; V was cut back by 6 bases and J by 2 bases. DNA for the CDR3: TGTGCCAGCAGACGGGGGGGGACTAGCGGGACCTACGAGCAGTACTTC. Residues: CASRRGGTSGTYEQYF.

This clonotype was seen many times. The rearrangement links TRBV4-1 to TRBJ1-2; 7 bases line up with TRBD1. V trimming: 3 bases; J trimming: 13 bases; junction bases outside the gene matches: 11. Germline V lookup: CDR1 MGHRA, CDR2 YSYEKL. The CDR3 is 13 amino acids. The CDR3 sequence: CASSQGDREKVTF. CDR3 coding DNA: TGCGCCAGCAGCCAGGGTGACAGGGAAAAGGTCACCTTC.

This clonotype was detected many times. The gene calls are TRBV12-3 or TRBV12-4 and TRBJ1-1; 7 bases agree with TRBD1. With 11 bases clipped from V and 1 base from J, the junction kept 4 bases outside the gene matches. This CDR3 has 12 residues. This CDR3 is CAVDRENTEAFF. The CDR3 DNA sequence: TGTGCCGTCGACAGGGAGAACACTGAAGCTTTCTTT.

This clonotype was counted ten times or more. The chain employs TRBV20-1 and TRBJ2-1; the D call may be TRBD1 or TRBD2 (5 bases each). The CDR3 has 13 amino acids. Germline assignment: CDR1 DFQATT and CDR2 SNEGSKA (reference sequence). Trimming cost V 6 bases and J 6 bases, with 15 bases left between them. The CDR3: CSAPPGLRNEQFF. For the CDR3, the DNA is TGCAGTGCCCCCCCGGGGCTGCGCAATGAGCAGTTCTTC.

This clonotype was found many times. The chain carries TRBV29-1 and TRBJ2-3; D perhaps matches TRBD2 (7 bases). This CDR3 contains 14 residues. V lost 7 bases and J lost 5, with 19 bases in between. Germline V gene lookup returns CDR1 SQVTM and CDR2 ANQGSEA. This CDR3 is CSAGGGYEVDTQYF. The CDR3 DNA sequence: TGCAGCGCCGGCGGGGGCTACGAGGTAGATACGCAGTATTTT.

This clonotype was seen a few times. The V and J genes are TRBV15 and TRBJ1-1; weak D call: TRBD1 (5 bases). V lost 0 bases, J lost 4 bases, and 12 bases lay in between. The CDR3 length is 15 residues. Germline V gene sequence: CDR1 LNHNV, CDR2 YYDKDF (reference sequence). The CDR3 sequence is CATSRDRTILTEAFF. As DNA, the CDR3 is TGTGCCACCAGCAGAGATAGGACAATACTCACTGAAGCTTTCTTT. The entire variable domain, with the rest obtained from reference TRBV15 and TRBJ1-1, is as follows: DAMVIQNPRYQVTQFGKPVTLSCSQTLNHNVMYWYQQKSSQAPKLLFHYYDKDFNNEADTPDNFQSRRPNTSFCFLDIRSPGLGDTAMYLCATSRDRTILTEAFFGQGTRLTVV.

This clonotype appeared many times. This rearrangement joins TRBV28 to TRBJ2-7, with 11 nucleotides matching TRBD1. The CDR3 runs 15 residues. In germline, CDR1 is MDHEN, CDR2 SYDVKM. Trimming took 5 bases from V and 4 from J; bases not matched to a gene: 7. The CDR3 spells CASSADRGRDYEQYF. The DNA for the CDR3 is TGTGCCAGCAGTGCGGACAGGGGGCGAGATTACGAGCAGTACTTC.

This clonotype was picked up a small number of times. The CDR3 reads CASSLLAGGQDTQYF. The CDR3 DNA reads as TGTGCCAGTAGTCTGCTAGCGGGAGGACAAGATACGCAGTATTTT. The chain employs TRBV19 and TRBJ2-3, with 11 bases fitting TRBD2. With V trimmed by 5 bases and J by 5 bases, 6 bases remained unmatched. Germline CDR1 is LNHDA and CDR2 is SQIVND (reference sequence). CDR3 length equals 15 residues. The complete variable domain, with remaining parts taken from reference TRBV19 and TRBJ2-3, reads DGGITQSPKYLFRKEGQNVTLSCEQNLNHDAMYWYRQDPGQGLRLIYYSQIVNDFQKGDIAEGYSVSREKKESFPLTVTSAQKNPTAFYLCASSLLAGGQDTQYFGPGTRLTVL.

Only a few counts were recorded for this clonotype. It may be a read error: a sequence one base away is much more abundant. V is TRBV12-3 or TRBV12-4 and J is TRBJ1-5; D gene unclear. Trimming shortened V by 7 bases and J by 0 bases, and 16 bases separated the two germline ends. This CDR3 comprises 16 residues. CDR3 protein: CASTDGRHYSNQPQHF. CDR3 in DNA: TGTGCCAGCACTGATGGCAGACACTATAGCAATCAGCCCCAGCATTTT.

The chain employs TRBV29-1 and TRBJ1-2; 9 bases are a match to TRBD1. The V and J ends lost 6 bases and 8 bases, in that order; junction bases with no gene match: 7. The CDR3 spans 12 residues. The germline V gene has CDR1 SQVTM and CDR2 ANQGSEA. The CDR3 coding sequence is TGCAGCGTGGGAACAGGGGGCGGAGGCTACACCTTC. It translates to CSVGTGGGGYTF. Combining the CDR3 with reference TRBV29-1 and TRBJ1-2 gives the whole variable domain SAVISQKPSRDICQRGTSLTIQCQVDSQVTMMFWYRQQPGQSLTLIATANQGSEATYESGFVIDKFPISRPNLTFSTLTVSNMSPEDSSIYLCSVGTGGGGYTFGSGTRLTVV.